This TCR beta chain was sequenced in a study of shared T cell receptors in the human thymus. This clone was detected once. V was pared by 4 bases and J by 7 bases, with 10 bases of the junction left unmatched. The CDR3 is made up of 14 amino acids. The germline V gene has CDR1 SGHRS and CDR2 YFSETQ. Profiling relied on immunoSEQ multiplex PCR, and the TCRdb table lists in-frame clones only, not all of them. The data hold approximately 400,000 clones, with around 93% observed a single time. Sequences were obtained from thymocytes. V gene TRBV5-1 combines with J gene TRBJ2-5; 7 nucleotides align to TRBD2. This TCR derives from a human donor. CDR3 nucleotide sequence: TGCGCCAGCAGCCAAGGACTAGGCCGGGTGACCCAGTACTTC. Translation: CASSQGLGRVTQYF.